This entry lists 16 T cell receptor beta chains sequenced from one sample in a study of T-cell reconstitution after alpha-beta-depleted transplantation in children. Unique molecular identifiers featured in how the TCRbeta library was prepared. In TCRdb, the PCR reads were re-called with MiXCR into one record per CDR3 protein. The table includes hundreds of thousands of distinct CDR3 sequences, around 17% detected once. Material: PBMCs from the stem cell graft donor, obtained from the stem cell graft. The receptors originated from a human donor who donated a stem cell graft to a child with acute myeloid leukemia.

This clonotype was observed many times. CDR3 nucleotides: TGTGCCAGCAGTTTTGATTATTCACCCCTCCACTTT. Protein product: CASSFDYSPLHF. The chain joins TRBV12-3 or TRBV12-4 to TRBJ1-6; no reliable D call. Trimming took off 3 bases at V and 8 bases at J, with 5 bases between the two ends. CDR3 length equals 12 residues.

A note on this clonotype: This may arise from a read error, as a much more abundant clone is one base away. V is TRBV7-1 and J is TRBJ1-1; D is unclear. TRBV7-1 is labeled an ORF, and its function is uncertain. The CDR3 length is 13 residues. With 7 bases removed from V and 1 base from J, the gap between germline ends came to 10 bases. In DNA, the CDR3 is TGTGCCAGCACTGAGCCTGGGAACACTGAAGCTTTCTTT. Protein product: CASTEPGNTEAFF.

This clonotype has ten or more counts. This chain uses TRBV29-1 with TRBJ2-5; D is perhaps TRBD1 or TRBD2 (5 bases each). The germline V gene encodes CDR1 SQVTM and CDR2 ANQGSEA. This CDR3 spans 12 amino acids. V dropped 7 bases and J dropped 1 base, with 10 bases sitting between them. The CDR3 protein is CSGGDRQETQYF. The CDR3 DNA sequence: TGCAGCGGAGGGGACCGCCAAGAGACCCAGTACTTC.

This clonotype has at least ten counts. This chain uses TRBV5-6 with TRBJ1-1, with D uncertain. V was pared by 3 bases and J by 4 bases, with 10 bases between. The CDR3 is made up of 13 amino acids. The germline V gene has CDR1 SGHDT and CDR2 YYEEEE. CDR3 region: CASSYDRSTEAFF. In nucleotides, the CDR3 is TGTGCCAGCAGCTATGACCGTAGCACTGAAGCTTTCTTT.

The chain employs TRBV10-3 and TRBJ2-3; D is perhaps TRBD1 or TRBD2 (5 bases each). The germline gives CDR1 ENHRY, CDR2 SYGVKD. There are 17 residues in the CDR3. Trimming shortened V by 6 bases and J by 6 bases, and 25 bases separated the two germline ends. The CDR3 nucleotides are TGTGCCATCAGCCTAATCGGGGCCGGGTCTTTTGGTGATACGCAGTATTTT. Protein product: CAISLIGAGSFGDTQYF.

At least ten counts were recorded for this clonotype. The chain is built from TRBV24-1 and TRBJ2-1; TRBD2 matches 7 bases. This CDR3 is built from 14 residues. Trimming removed 8 bases from V and 2 bases from J; junction bases left unmatched: 5. From germline, CDR1 is KGHDR and CDR2 SFDVKD. The CDR3 DNA sequence: TGTGCCACCACGGGACTACGAACCTACAATGAGCAGTTCTTC. It codes for CATTGLRTYNEQFF.

This clonotype was counted between two and nine times. This rearrangement joins TRBV9 to TRBJ2-2, with 8 bases fitting TRBD2. The CDR3 loop spans 17 amino acids. V lost 0 bases, J lost 2 bases, and 6 bases stayed unmatched. CDR1 and CDR2 (germline): SGDLS, YYNGEE. The CDR3 spells CASSVGPLADNTGELFF. CDR3 nucleotides: TGTGCCAGCAGCGTAGGTCCACTAGCGGACAACACCGGGGAGCTGTTTTTT. Combining the CDR3 with reference TRBV9 and TRBJ2-2 gives the whole variable domain DSGVTQTPKHLITATGQRVTLRCSPRSGDLSVYWYQQSLDQGLQFLIQYYNGEERAKGNILERFSAQQFPDLHSELNLSSLELGDSALYFCASSVGPLADNTGELFFGEGSRLTVL.

The chain is built from TRBV7-2 and TRBJ2-7; TRBD2 aligns across 9 bases. The CDR3 consists of 16 residues. V shed 5 bases and J 1 base; nucleotides not matched to a gene: 9. Germline lookup yields CDR1 SGHTA and CDR2 FQGNSA. The CDR3 nucleotides read TGTGCCAGCAGCACCGTAGCGGGGGCCCAATCCTACGAGCAGTACTTC. It yields the protein CASSTVAGAQSYEQYF.

V is TRBV28 and J is TRBJ2-3; 8 nucleotides agree with TRBD2. With V trimmed by 5 bases and J by 2 bases, 9 bases remained unmatched. The CDR3 runs 16 residues. Germline values: CDR1 MDHEN, CDR2 SYDVKM. This CDR3 reads CASSLGLAGYTDTQYF. In DNA, the CDR3 is TGTGCCAGCAGTCTAGGACTAGCCGGTTACACAGATACGCAGTATTTT.

This clonotype was seen only a few times. The chain employs TRBV6-2 or TRBV6-3 and TRBJ2-7; TRBD1 aligns across 10 bases. Trimming took 0 bases from V and 2 from J; bases not matched to a gene: 1. The CDR3 is 15 amino acids. Germline-derived CDR1 and CDR2 are MNHEY and SVGEGT. The CDR3 is CASSYSTGGPYEQYF. The CDR3 coding sequence is TGTGCCAGCAGTTACTCGACAGGGGGCCCCTACGAGCAGTACTTC.

This clonotype was observed many times. The gene calls are TRBV6-1 and TRBJ1-1; D is undetermined. V dropped 4 bases and J dropped 5 bases, with 8 bases sitting between them. CDR3 length: 12 residues. Germline V gives CDR1 MNHNS, CDR2 SASEGT. CDR3 nucleotides: TGTGCCAGCAGTGTTGGGGAAACTGAAGCTTTCTTT. It is translated as CASSVGETEAFF.

The rearrangement joins TRBV28 to TRBJ1-5, with D perhaps matching TRBD1 (6 bases). Between the trimmed V and J ends, which lost 4 bases and 5 bases, there was a span of 21 bases. This CDR3 has 17 amino acids. CDR1 and CDR2 (germline): MDHEN, SYDVKM. Written as DNA, the CDR3 is TGTGCCAGCAGTTCCGATGAGAGGGGGTCGGTCGATCAGCCCCAGCATTTT. This translates into CASSSDERGSVDQPQHF.

This clonotype was seen a single time. The chain uses TRBV5-1 and TRBJ2-5; 9 bases align to TRBD1. The CDR3 contains 16 residues. J lost 1 base, V lost 4 bases, and 8 bases had no gene match. Germline CDR1 reads SGHRS; CDR2 reads YFSETQ. Here the CDR3 DNA reads TGCGCCAGCAGCCCGGGACAGGGCCTCCTCCAAGAGACCCAGTACTTC. Amino acid sequence: CASSPGQGLLQETQYF.

For this clonotype: A much larger clone is a single base away; this may be a read error. The J gene is TRBJ1-2, the V gene TRBV9; D gene ambiguous. From germline, CDR1 is SGDLS and CDR2 YYNGEE. This CDR3 has 15 residues. The CDR3 sequence: CASSGNTRAPYGHTF. CDR3 in DNA: TGTGCCAGCAGCGGAAACACCCGGGCTCCATATGGCCACACCTTC.

This clonotype was recorded at least ten times. The rearrangement joins TRBV6-4 to TRBJ1-6, with 7 nucleotides matching TRBD1. The germline CDR1 and CDR2 sequences are MRHNA and SNTAGT. The CDR3 runs to 17 residues. Trimming cost V 0 bases and J 7 bases; bases outside gene matches: 9. CDR3 nucleotide sequence: TGTGCCAGCAGTGACTCTTCGGTTGAGGGGGCAAATTCACCCCTCCACTTT. Protein sequence: CASSDSSVEGANSPLHF.

This clonotype was counted a few times. The rearrangement uses TRBV5-1 and TRBJ2-7; D possibly corresponds to TRBD1 (5 bases). CDR1 and CDR2 from the germline V gene are SGHRS and YFSETQ. The length of the CDR3 is 16 residues. Trimming stripped 2 bases from V and 2 bases from J, with 17 bases between. CDR3 region: CASSFGWGSETYEQYF. The CDR3 region has the DNA TGCGCCAGCAGCTTCGGCTGGGGCAGCGAAACCTACGAGCAGTACTTC.